These T cell receptor beta chains were read from a single sample in a study of patients and donors after allogeneic stem cell transplantation. MiXCR, run by TCRdb on the RT-PCR reads, gives a single entry per CDR3 protein. This table has more than 850,000 distinct CDR3 sequences, approximately 19% appearing once. The sequenced sample consisted of blood, either unsorted or a sorted T cell fraction (not recorded which). All receptors come from a human donor who was either an allogeneic HSCT recipient or a stem cell or donor lymphocyte infusion donor (not recorded which). It is not recorded whose cells these are; they may come from a transplant donor. Both conserved end residues are part of each CDR3. D genes are given only for firm matches. Only part of the rows carry a size: once, few, many, or a class if the clone is expanded.

j_gene: TRBJ2-1
abundance: few
v_gene: TRBV20-1
d_gene: TRBD2
CDR3nt: TGCAGTGCTCGCTTAAGCGGGAGTTCCTACAATGAGCAGTTCTTC
CDR3aa: CSARLSGSSYNEQFF

j_gene: TRBJ2-6
abundance: NA
v_gene: TRBV6-1
d_gene: NA
CDR3nt: TGTGCCAGCTCGGCAGCACCCAGCTCTGGGGCCAACGTCCTGACTTTC
CDR3aa: CASSAAPSSGANVLTF

j_gene: TRBJ1-1
abundance: few
v_gene: TRBV29-1
d_gene: NA
CDR3nt: TGCAGCGTTGTTGGCCGAGGGGCCACTGAAGCTTTCTTT
CDR3aa: CSVVGRGATEAFF

j_gene: TRBJ2-6
abundance: few
v_gene: TRBV20-1
d_gene: NA
CDR3nt: TGCAGTGCTAGTGGTCCGGGATCCGGTGGGGCCAACGTCCTGACTTTC
CDR3aa: CSASGPGSGGANVLTF

j_gene: TRBJ1-4
abundance: NA
v_gene: TRBV7-9
d_gene: NA
CDR3nt: TGTGCCAGCAGCTTATCGCAACCAACTAATGAAAAACTGTTTTTT
CDR3aa: CASSLSQPTNEKLFF

j_gene: TRBJ1-2
abundance: few
v_gene: TRBV5-1
d_gene: NA
CDR3nt: TGCGCCAGCAGCCCAACTACAGAGTACTATGGCTACACCTTC
CDR3aa: CASSPTTEYYGYTF

j_gene: TRBJ2-1
abundance: NA
v_gene: TRBV24-1
d_gene: TRBD2
CDR3nt: TGTGCCACCAGTGACCCGGGACTAGCGGGAGGGAGTGAGCAGTTCTTC
CDR3aa: CATSDPGLAGGSEQFF

j_gene: TRBJ2-2
abundance: NA
v_gene: TRBV9
d_gene: NA
CDR3nt: TGTGCCAGCAGCGTAGGGGCGGCCTCGAACACCGGGGAGCTGTTTTTT
CDR3aa: CASSVGAASNTGELFF

j_gene: TRBJ2-2
abundance: few
v_gene: TRBV18
d_gene: NA
CDR3nt: TGTGCCAGCTCATCCCTAGCGCTTGACACCGGGGAGCTGTTTTTT
CDR3aa: CASSSLALDTGELFF

j_gene: TRBJ2-1
abundance: few
v_gene: TRBV20-1
d_gene: TRBD1
CDR3nt: TGCAGTGCTAGAGGGAAGAAGGGGGCGTCCTACAATGAGCAGTTCTTC
CDR3aa: CSARGKKGASYNEQFF

j_gene: TRBJ2-3
abundance: few
v_gene: TRBV20-1
d_gene: TRBD2
CDR3nt: TGCAGTGCATCGTTCAGCGGGAGGGCCCGGAGCACAGATACGCAGTATTTT
CDR3aa: CSASFSGRARSTDTQYF

j_gene: TRBJ1-5
abundance: NA
v_gene: TRBV6-1
d_gene: NA
CDR3nt: TGTGCCAGCAGTGGAGAGATTAATCAGCCCCAGCATTTT
CDR3aa: CASSGEINQPQHF

j_gene: TRBJ1-2
abundance: NA
v_gene: TRBV21-1
d_gene: NA
CDR3nt: TGTGCCAGCAGCAATCGAAGGCTCCGGGACAGCAACTATGGCTACACCTTC
CDR3aa: CASSNRRLRDSNYGYTF

j_gene: TRBJ2-1
abundance: NA
v_gene: TRBV7-9
d_gene: NA
CDR3nt: TGTGGCGCGGAGGGCGGTGAGCAGTTCTTC
CDR3aa: CGAEGGEQFF

j_gene: TRBJ2-7
abundance: NA
v_gene: TRBV5-1
d_gene: TRBD2
CDR3nt: TGCGCCAGCAGCTTGGACCCGGGGGGTCGCGAGCAGTACTTC
CDR3aa: CASSLDPGGREQYF

j_gene: TRBJ2-7
abundance: many
v_gene: TRBV4-1
d_gene: NA
CDR3nt: TGCGCCAGCAGCCAAGCTGGGGGGCAGTCCTACGAGCAGTACTTC
CDR3aa: CASSQAGGQSYEQYF

j_gene: TRBJ2-7
abundance: many
v_gene: TRBV10-3
d_gene: NA
CDR3nt: TGTGCCATCGCGGTAGTGGCCTACGAGCAGTACTTC
CDR3aa: CAIAVVAYEQYF

j_gene: TRBJ2-2
abundance: few
v_gene: TRBV12-3/TRBV12-4
d_gene: NA
CDR3nt: TGTGCCAGCAGTTCCTTCCGGGGTCCCACCGGGGAGCTGTTTTTT
CDR3aa: CASSSFRGPTGELFF

j_gene: TRBJ2-7
abundance: NA
v_gene: TRBV20-1
d_gene: NA
CDR3nt: TGCAGTGCCCTCCCAGGGCTAGGTCCCTACGAGCAGTACTTC
CDR3aa: CSALPGLGPYEQYF

j_gene: TRBJ1-2
abundance: NA
v_gene: TRBV9
d_gene: TRBD1
CDR3nt: TGTGCCAGCAGCGCGCCGGGACAGGGATCGAACTATGGCTACACCTTC
CDR3aa: CASSAPGQGSNYGYTF

j_gene: TRBJ2-7
abundance: few
v_gene: TRBV15
d_gene: TRBD1
CDR3nt: TGTGCCATCGGACAGGTCCCCTCCTACGAGCAGTACTTC
CDR3aa: CAIGQVPSYEQYF

j_gene: TRBJ2-1
abundance: many
v_gene: TRBV5-1
d_gene: NA
CDR3nt: TGCGCCAGCAGCTTGGACAAGTTGGTTGACCAGTTCTTC
CDR3aa: CASSLDKLVDQFF

j_gene: TRBJ2-2
abundance: few
v_gene: TRBV7-8
d_gene: TRBD1
CDR3nt: TGTGCCAGCAGCTCGCCGGGACAGGGGGGCACCGGGGAGCTGTTTTTT
CDR3aa: CASSSPGQGGTGELFF

j_gene: TRBJ2-5
abundance: NA
v_gene: TRBV12-3/TRBV12-4
d_gene: TRBD2
CDR3nt: TGTGCCAGCGGGGCTGCGGGGGGGCCGGGGACCCAGTACTTC
CDR3aa: CASGAAGGPGTQYF

j_gene: TRBJ2-7
abundance: NA
v_gene: TRBV27
d_gene: NA
CDR3nt: TGTGCCAGCAGTCCCCGGCGAGGAGGCGGCGAGCAGTACTTC
CDR3aa: CASSPRRGGGEQYF

j_gene: TRBJ2-2
abundance: few
v_gene: TRBV11-2
d_gene: TRBD2
CDR3nt: TGTGCCAGCACCGGACTAGCGGGAAGGGACACCGGGGAGCTGTTTTTT
CDR3aa: CASTGLAGRDTGELFF

j_gene: TRBJ2-3
abundance: few
v_gene: TRBV5-5
d_gene: TRBD1
CDR3nt: TGTGCCAGCAGCTTTGGGGACAGGGGGCTTACAGATACGCAGTATTTT
CDR3aa: CASSFGDRGLTDTQYF

j_gene: TRBJ2-2
abundance: NA
v_gene: TRBV12-3/TRBV12-4
d_gene: TRBD2
CDR3nt: TGTGCCAGCAGTCCGGGACTAGCGACGACCGGGGAGCTGTTTTTT
CDR3aa: CASSPGLATTGELFF

j_gene: TRBJ2-7
abundance: NA
v_gene: TRBV30
d_gene: TRBD2
CDR3nt: TGTGCCTGGAGTACTGGTAGAAGCGGGAGGGCCTACGAGCAGTACTTC
CDR3aa: CAWSTGRSGRAYEQYF

j_gene: TRBJ2-1
abundance: few
v_gene: TRBV24-1
d_gene: NA
CDR3nt: TGTGCCACCGGGGAGGGGGTTAGGTACAATGAGCAGTTCTTC
CDR3aa: CATGEGVRYNEQFF

j_gene: TRBJ2-5
abundance: NA
v_gene: TRBV5-1
d_gene: NA
CDR3nt: TGCGCCAGCAGCCCTGTTAGAGCGGACCAAGAGACCCAGTACTTC
CDR3aa: CASSPVRADQETQYF

j_gene: TRBJ2-4
abundance: NA
v_gene: TRBV4-3
d_gene: NA
CDR3nt: TGCGCCAGCAGCCAAGACGGGACGATGATTCAGTACTTC
CDR3aa: CASSQDGTMIQYF

j_gene: TRBJ2-1
abundance: NA
v_gene: TRBV11-2
d_gene: TRBD2
CDR3nt: TGTGCCAGCAGCTCCCCAAAAGCGGGAGGCGAGCAGTTCTTC
CDR3aa: CASSSPKAGGEQFF

j_gene: TRBJ2-1
abundance: few
v_gene: TRBV20-1
d_gene: NA
CDR3nt: TGCAGTGCTAAGGCCTACAATGAGCAGTTCTTC
CDR3aa: CSAKAYNEQFF

j_gene: TRBJ2-5
abundance: few
v_gene: TRBV7-2
d_gene: NA
CDR3nt: TGTGCCAGCAGCTCCACGCGCCAACAAGAGACCCAGTACTTC
CDR3aa: CASSSTRQQETQYF

j_gene: TRBJ1-3
abundance: NA
v_gene: TRBV7-9
d_gene: NA
CDR3nt: TGTGCCAGCAGCTCAGCGGGGGGAGGAAACACCATATATTTT
CDR3aa: CASSSAGGGNTIYF

j_gene: TRBJ1-1
abundance: NA
v_gene: TRBV7-9
d_gene: NA
CDR3nt: TGTGCCAGCAGCTTAGCCGCCGCAAGCCCTGAAGCTTTCTTT
CDR3aa: CASSLAAASPEAFF

j_gene: TRBJ2-3
abundance: few
v_gene: TRBV12-3/TRBV12-4
d_gene: NA
CDR3nt: TGTGCCAGCAGGATTACAGGCCCTGGGGGAGATACGCAGTATTTT
CDR3aa: CASRITGPGGDTQYF

j_gene: TRBJ2-3
abundance: NA
v_gene: TRBV5-1
d_gene: NA
CDR3nt: TGCGCCAGCAGCTCGGTTGGGAGGACTCCCGATACGCAGTATTTT
CDR3aa: CASSSVGRTPDTQYF

j_gene: TRBJ2-4
abundance: few
v_gene: TRBV12-3/TRBV12-4
d_gene: NA
CDR3nt: TGTGCCAGCACCCTACAGCGGGCCAAAAACATTCAGTACTTC
CDR3aa: CASTLQRAKNIQYF

j_gene: TRBJ1-2
abundance: NA
v_gene: TRBV20-1
d_gene: TRBD1
CDR3nt: TGCAGTGCTAGAGACCGGACAGGGAGCAGCTATGGCTACACCTTC
CDR3aa: CSARDRTGSSYGYTF

j_gene: TRBJ2-3
abundance: NA
v_gene: TRBV24-1
d_gene: NA
CDR3nt: TGTGCCACCAGTGATTTCGTAGGAGACACAGATACGCAGTATTTT
CDR3aa: CATSDFVGDTDTQYF

j_gene: TRBJ2-7
abundance: few
v_gene: TRBV29-1
d_gene: NA
CDR3nt: TGCAGCGTCCAGGACAGGGGACTAGCGCGACTACCCTACGAGCAGTACTTC
CDR3aa: CSVQDRGLARLPYEQYF

j_gene: TRBJ1-2
abundance: NA
v_gene: TRBV7-9
d_gene: NA
CDR3nt: TGTGCCAGCAGCCCCCAAGGAACACAGTACTATGGCTACACCTTC
CDR3aa: CASSPQGTQYYGYTF

j_gene: TRBJ1-2
abundance: NA
v_gene: TRBV7-9
d_gene: TRBD1
CDR3nt: TGTGCCAGCAGCCTCCAAGGACAGGGCCTCTATGGCTACACCTTC
CDR3aa: CASSLQGQGLYGYTF

j_gene: TRBJ2-7
abundance: NA
v_gene: TRBV20-1
d_gene: TRBD2
CDR3nt: TGCAGTACCTTTAGCGGGGGGCCCACCTACGAGCAGTACTTC
CDR3aa: CSTFSGGPTYEQYF

j_gene: TRBJ2-1
abundance: NA
v_gene: TRBV29-1
d_gene: TRBD2
CDR3nt: TGCAGCGTTGAAGTAGCGGGAGGGTCCTACAATGAGCAGTTCTTC
CDR3aa: CSVEVAGGSYNEQFF

j_gene: TRBJ1-2
abundance: few
v_gene: TRBV2
d_gene: TRBD1
CDR3nt: TGTGCCAGCAGACATACAGGGGTTGGAGACACCTTC
CDR3aa: CASRHTGVGDTF